This T cell receptor beta chain was documented in a study of control samples from healthy donors and cancer patients. Using immunoSEQ multiplex PCR, the repertoire was profiled, and TCRdb retains in-frame clones only, with some absent. The repertoire holds approximately 9,900 clones, 90% to 95% seen once, with about 20% in the top ten. CDR3 size: 15 residues. V dropped 6 bases and J dropped 5; count of bases not matched to a gene: 12. Germline V CDR1 and CDR2: SEHNR, FQNEAQ (reference sequence). In its sample, this clone was seen a few times. V gene TRBV7-9 combines with J gene TRBJ1-1; TRBD1 matches 7 bases. This receptor was identified in a man in his sixties with colorectal cancer. What was sequenced was PBMCs. CDR3 nucleotide sequence: TGTGCCAGCAGACCTAAGGACAGGCTTGGGACTGAAGCTTTCTTT. Encoded protein: CASRPKDRLGTEAFF.